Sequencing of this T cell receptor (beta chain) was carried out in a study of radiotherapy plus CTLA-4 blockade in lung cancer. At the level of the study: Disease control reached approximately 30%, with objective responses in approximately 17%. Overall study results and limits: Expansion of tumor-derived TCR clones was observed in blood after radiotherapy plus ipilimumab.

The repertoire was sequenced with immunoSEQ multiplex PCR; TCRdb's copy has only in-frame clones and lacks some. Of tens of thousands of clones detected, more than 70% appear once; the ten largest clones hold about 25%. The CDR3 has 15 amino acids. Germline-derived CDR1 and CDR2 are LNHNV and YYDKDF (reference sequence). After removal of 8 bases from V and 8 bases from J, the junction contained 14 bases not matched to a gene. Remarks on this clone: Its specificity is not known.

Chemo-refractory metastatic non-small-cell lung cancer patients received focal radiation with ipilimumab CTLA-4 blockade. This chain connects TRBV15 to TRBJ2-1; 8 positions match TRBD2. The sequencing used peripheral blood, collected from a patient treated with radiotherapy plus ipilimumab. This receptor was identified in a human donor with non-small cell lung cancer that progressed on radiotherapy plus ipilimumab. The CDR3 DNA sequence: TGTGCCACCGCAGGGCATAATAGCGGGGCTTATGAGCAGTTCTTC. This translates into CATAGHNSGAYEQFF.